These T cell receptor beta chains were read from a single sample in a study of T cell repertoires and HLA-DP antigens. The table came from immunoSEQ multiplex PCR; TCRdb's copy has only in-frame clones and leaves some out. The sample holds thousands of clones; 70% to 85% are singletons and the top ten take roughly 44%. Sample: CD137- CD4+ T cells from cultured PBMCs. The receptors come from a man in his fifties or sixties in good health and CMV-seronegative. Each CDR3 is given with its conserved first and last residue.

cdr3_length	j_call	v_call	cdr3_aa
14	TRBJ2-1	TRBV2	CASSEVGLGNEQFF
13	TRBJ1-1	TRBV19	CASMGDKSSEAFF
15	TRBJ2-7	TRBV10-3	CAISESGLSSYEQYF
15	TRBJ2-3	TRBV7-7	CASSSGSGATDTQYF
15	TRBJ2-5	TRBV4-2	CASSLEGTVKETQYF
11	TRBJ2-7	TRBV30	CAWTREYEQYF
15	TRBJ2-7	TRBV15	CATSRDSRGSREQYF
15	TRBJ2-7	TRBV11-2	CASSSLLGTTYEQYF
14	TRBJ2-5	TRBV7-6	CASSKGQGLETQYF
13	TRBJ2-3	TRBV27	CASSYIGGGTQYF
15	TRBJ2-5	TRBV7-2	CASSLASGFQETQYF
17	TRBJ1-4	TRBV7-9	CASSFAGRGPPNEKLFF
16	TRBJ2-5	TRBV7-2	CASSLQRDRRGETQYF
15	TRBJ1-5	TRBV7-9	CASAEGGYSNQPQHF
13	TRBJ1-1	TRBV18	CASSPQTNTEAFF
16	TRBJ2-4	TRBV6-6	CASTKLQGAAKNIQYF
19	TRBJ2-5	TRBV28	CASSFTPGTSGWYQETQYF
13	TRBJ2-5	TRBV11-1	CASSSWDLWTQYF
12	TRBJ2-7	TRBV2	CASRETRYEQYF
16	TRBJ2-7	TRBV6-5	CASSYQGPGRGSEQYF
14	TRBJ2-7	TRBV11-3	CASSLAGATGEQYF
12	TRBJ2-7	TRBV28	CASTTGRYEQYF
13	TRBJ1-1	TRBV25-1	CASSTGAGTEAFF
16	TRBJ2-2	TRBV4-1	CASSQDWAGYTGELFF
13	TRBJ2-2	TRBV7-2	CASSPGTAGELFF
15	TRBJ2-7	TRBV28	CASSLQGPSSYEQYF
13	TRBJ2-1	TRBV4-3	CASSQERRNEQFF
14	TRBJ1-4	TRBV7-6	CASSLQGGNEKLFF
13	TRBJ2-3	TRBV7-2	CASSLVLTDTQYF
16	TRBJ2-1	TRBV19	CASSVTSGRVDNEQFF
15	TRBJ2-5	TRBV5-8	CASSKEQGRGETQYF
15	TRBJ2-7	TRBV4-3	CASSQYGSATYEQYF
14	TRBJ2-5	TRBV4-1	CASSPSSAQETQYF
15	TRBJ2-1	TRBV11-2	CASSLAVLRINEQFF
15	TRBJ2-7	TRBV5-5	CASSRGLGNSYEQYF
14	TRBJ1-1	TRBV19	CATRLGEGDTEAFF
16	TRBJ1-2	TRBV4-3	CASSQVLGQGTYGYTF
14	TRBJ2-1	TRBV5-4	CASTDRQGGNEQFF
12	TRBJ2-2	TRBV9	CASSVLSGELFF
15	TRBJ2-3	TRBV18	CASSDRDRARHTQYF
14	TRBJ2-7	TRBV6-6	CASSISGGNYEQYF
13	TRBJ1-5	TRBV6-6	CASSPGGAQPQHF
15	TRBJ2-2	TRBV5-1	CASSTDRGQDGELFF
15	TRBJ1-3	TRBV6-1	CASRLGQASGNTIYF
12	TRBJ2-4	TRBV5-8	CASSFHQNIQYF
14	TRBJ2-5	TRBV7-2	CASSSRLGEETQYF
16	TRBJ1-2	TRBV15	CATSSHLGQGNYGYTF
16	TRBJ1-1	TRBV28	CASSFQGMGLNTEAFF
16	TRBJ2-1	TRBV7-2	CASSPASPSSYNEQFF
13	TRBJ2-7	TRBV7-9	CASSSQQGYEQYF
13	TRBJ2-5	TRBV7-9	CASSSPPGETQYF
15	TRBJ1-3	TRBV4-3	CASSQVGGLGNTIYF
12	TRBJ2-7	TRBV9	CASSVAAYEQYF
13	TRBJ2-1	TRBV4-2	CASSLRGANEQFF
12	TRBJ2-7	TRBV19	CASGRTNAEQYF
14	TRBJ1-4	TRBV7-6	CASSLGTGNEKLFF
13	TRBJ2-5	TRBV13	CASSPSMTETQYF